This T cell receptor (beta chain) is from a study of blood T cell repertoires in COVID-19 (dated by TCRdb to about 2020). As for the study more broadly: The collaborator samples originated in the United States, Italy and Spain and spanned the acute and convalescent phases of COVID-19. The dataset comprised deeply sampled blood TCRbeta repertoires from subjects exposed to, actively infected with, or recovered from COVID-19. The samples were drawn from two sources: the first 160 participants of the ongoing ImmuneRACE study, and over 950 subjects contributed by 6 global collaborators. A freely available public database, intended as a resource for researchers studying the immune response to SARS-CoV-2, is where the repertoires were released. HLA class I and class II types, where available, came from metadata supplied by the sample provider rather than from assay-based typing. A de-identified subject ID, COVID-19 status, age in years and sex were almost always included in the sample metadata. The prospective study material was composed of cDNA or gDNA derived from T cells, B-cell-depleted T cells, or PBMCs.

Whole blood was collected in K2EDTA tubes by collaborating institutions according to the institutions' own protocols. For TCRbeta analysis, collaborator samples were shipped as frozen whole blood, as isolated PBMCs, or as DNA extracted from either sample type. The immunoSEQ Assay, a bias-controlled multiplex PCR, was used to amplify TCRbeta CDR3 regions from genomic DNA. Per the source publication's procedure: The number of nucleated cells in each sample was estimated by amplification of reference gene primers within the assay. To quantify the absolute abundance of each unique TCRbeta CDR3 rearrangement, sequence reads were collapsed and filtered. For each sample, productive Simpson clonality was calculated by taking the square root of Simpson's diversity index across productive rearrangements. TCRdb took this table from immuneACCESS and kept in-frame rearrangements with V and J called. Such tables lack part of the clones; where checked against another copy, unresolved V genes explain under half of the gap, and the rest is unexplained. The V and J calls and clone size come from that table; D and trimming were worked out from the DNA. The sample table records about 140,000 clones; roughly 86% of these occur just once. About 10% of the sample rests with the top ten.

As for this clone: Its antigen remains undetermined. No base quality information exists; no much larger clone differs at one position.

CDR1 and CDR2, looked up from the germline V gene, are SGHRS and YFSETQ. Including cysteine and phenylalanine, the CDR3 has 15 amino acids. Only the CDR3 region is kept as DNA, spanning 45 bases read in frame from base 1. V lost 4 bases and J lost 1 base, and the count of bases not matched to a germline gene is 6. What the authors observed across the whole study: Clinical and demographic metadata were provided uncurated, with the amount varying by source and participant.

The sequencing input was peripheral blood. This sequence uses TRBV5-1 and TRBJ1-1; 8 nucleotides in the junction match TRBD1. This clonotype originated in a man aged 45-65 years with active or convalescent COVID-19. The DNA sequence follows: TGCGCCAGCAGCGGACGGACAGGGACGAACACTGAAGCTTTCTTT. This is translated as CASSGRTGTNTEAFF.